The 26 T cell receptor beta chains below were found in one sample sequenced in a study of T cell changes during pregnancy in multiple sclerosis. Clones were read by immunoSEQ multiplex PCR, and TCRdb kept only the in-frame ones, dropping some. The sample records some 30,000 clones, 91% being singletons. The material sequenced was CD8+ T cells from peripheral blood mononuclear cells, taken in the second trimester of pregnancy. These receptors were collected from a female donor in good health, enrolled as a control in a pregnancy study.

The chain has TRBV10-3 and TRBJ1-4, with no clear D. Between the trimmed V and J ends, which lost 0 bases and 0 bases, there was a span of 5 bases. This CDR3 region has 15 residues. The germline gives CDR1 ENHRY, CDR2 SYGVKD. The CDR3 DNA follows: TGTGCCATCAGTGAGTCGAGGTCAACTAATGAAAAACTGTTTTTT. It is translated as CAISESRSTNEKLFF.

The chain employs TRBV2 and TRBJ1-1, with TRBD1 identical over 7 bases. Germline assignment: CDR1 SNHLY and CDR2 FYNNEI. V lost 2 bases, J lost 4 bases, and 10 bases stayed unmatched. The CDR3 consists of 16 residues. CDR3 in amino acids: CASSENGQDFLTEAFF. CDR3 DNA sequence: TGTGCCAGCAGTGAAAACGGACAGGATTTTCTCACTGAAGCTTTCTTT.

The chain has TRBV21-1 and TRBJ2-3; TRBD2, the table's D call, lacks a check against the DNA. TRBV21-1 is classified as a pseudogene. The CDR3 covers 17 residues. CDR3 protein: CASSPTNGGSCTDTQYF. As DNA, the CDR3 is TGTGCCAGCAGCCCTACCAACGGCGGTTCATGCACAGATACGCAGTATTTT.

CDR3 in amino acids: CASSPGQGFICEQYF. The DNA for the CDR3 is TGTGCCAGCAGCCCGGGACAGGGTTTTATTTGCGAGCAGTACTTC. This chain connects TRBV12-1 to TRBJ2-7; the DNA was not compared with TRBD1, the D call given in the table. TRBV12-1 is assigned pseudogene status. This CDR3 region has 15 residues.

The chain joins TRBV11-2 to TRBJ1-5, with D maybe TRBD1 (5 bases). CDR1 and CDR2 from the germline V gene are SGHAT and FQNNGV. The CDR3 runs 16 residues. The V end was cut by 0 bases, the J end by 1 base, with 10 bases between. The CDR3 sequence: CASSLDGGWSNQPQHF. The DNA for the CDR3 is TGTGCCAGCAGCTTAGATGGGGGGTGGAGCAATCAGCCCCAGCATTTT. Variable domain in full (rest from reference TRBV11-2 and TRBJ1-5): EAGVAQSPRYKIIEKRQSVAFWCNPISGHATLYWYQQILGQGPKLLIQFQNNGVVDDSQLPKDRFSAERLKGVDSTLKIQPAKLEDSAVYLCASSLDGGWSNQPQHFGDGTRLSIL.

The chain employs TRBV19 and TRBJ1-4; D gene ambiguous. V lost 5 bases and J lost 5, with 9 bases in between. Germline V gene sequence: CDR1 LNHDA, CDR2 SQIVND (reference sequence). This CDR3 is built from 13 residues. CDR3 DNA sequence: TGTGCCAGTAGTTTGCAGATCAATGAAAAACTGTTTTTT. Residues: CASSLQINEKLFF.

The chain has TRBV19 and TRBJ1-1, with D unclear. Germline V CDR1 and CDR2: LNHDA, SQIVND (reference sequence). Trimming removed 11 bases from V and 2 bases from J, with 15 bases in between. The CDR3 runs 13 residues. CDR3 in DNA: TGTGCCTCCATCCAGGATTTAAACACTGAAGCTTTCTTT. It specifies CASIQDLNTEAFF. The whole variable domain, remainder taken from reference TRBV19 and TRBJ1-1, is DGGITQSPKYLFRKEGQNVTLSCEQNLNHDAMYWYRQDPGQGLRLIYYSQIVNDFQKGDIAEGYSVSREKKESFPLTVTSAQKNPTAFYLCASIQDLNTEAFFGQGTRLTVV.

This CDR3 reads CASSQGTGNNEKLFF. CDR3 DNA sequence: TGCGCCAGCAGCCAAGGGACAGGAAATAATGAAAAACTGTTTTTT. This sequence joins TRBV4-3 and TRBJ1-4; TRBD1 matches at 7 bases. The CDR3 consists of 15 residues. Germline trimming cut 1 base from V and 4 bases from J; bases unmatched to any gene: 3. The germline V gene has CDR1 LGHNA and CDR2 YSLEER.

V usage is TRBV27 and J usage is TRBJ2-7, with D unclear. Germline V CDR1 and CDR2: MNHEY, SMNVEV (reference sequence). The V end was cut by 2 bases, the J end by 0 bases, with 11 bases between. The CDR3 loop spans 15 amino acids. The CDR3 DNA reads TGTGCCAGCAGTTTAAAGACAAGCCTCTCCTACGAGCAGTACTTC. Encoded protein: CASSLKTSLSYEQYF.

This clone was seen a handful of times. The rearrangement joins TRBV5-8 to TRBJ1-6; a weak D match, TRBD1 (6 bases). The CDR3 has 14 residues. V was pared by 2 bases and J by 6 bases, with 9 bases between. Germline-derived CDR1 and CDR2 are SGHTS and YDEGEE. CDR3 coding DNA: TGTGCCAGCAGCTTAGGACAGAGTAATTCACCCCTCCACTTT. As protein: CASSLGQSNSPLHF.

The V and J genes are TRBV7-9 and TRBJ2-3, with 8 bases identical to TRBD1. J gave up 5 bases and V 10 bases, and 5 bases lay outside the gene matches. The CDR3 is made up of 12 amino acids. Germline CDR1 SEHNR, CDR2 FQNEAQ (reference sequence). For the CDR3, the DNA is TGTGCCACGGACAGGGCGGTAGATACGCAGTATTTT. This translates into CATDRAVDTQYF.

The chain carries TRBV30 and TRBJ2-3; TRBD2 agrees at 8 bases. The CDR3 covers 14 residues. Germline assignment: CDR1 GTSNPN and CDR2 SVGIG (reference sequence). V gave up 5 bases and J gave up 2 bases; unmatched junction bases: 6. Here the CDR3 DNA reads TGTGCCTGGGCTCGGGGGGGACCCACAGATACGCAGTATTTT. Protein: CAWARGGPTDTQYF.

J is TRBJ1-1 and V is TRBV6-1; the D is unclear. Trimming took off 10 bases at V and 4 bases at J, with 7 bases between the two ends. The CDR3 length is 10 residues. In germline, CDR1 is MNHNS, CDR2 SASEGT. The CDR3 loop is CAITRTEAFF. CDR3 sequence (DNA): TGTGCCATTACACGCACTGAAGCTTTCTTT.

In this sample, this clone turned up once. The rearrangement joins TRBV7-8 to TRBJ1-6; D not certain. Germline V gene data show CDR1 as SGHVS and CDR2 as FQNEAQ. Trimming took 0 bases from V and 5 from J, leaving 11 bases between them. CDR3 size: 16 residues. The CDR3 bases are TGTGCCAGCAGCTTAGCTGTATACGGGAATAATTCACCCCTCCACTTT. Amino acids: CASSLAVYGNNSPLHF.

This clone was seen only once. The chain carries TRBV27 and TRBJ1-3, with D unclear. Trimming cost V 4 bases and J 0 bases, with 7 bases left between them. The CDR3 is made up of 14 amino acids. CDR1 and CDR2 from the germline V gene are MNHEY and SMNVEV (reference sequence). The CDR3 spells CASSSASSGNTIYF. The CDR3 DNA follows: TGTGCCAGCAGTTCGGCTAGCTCTGGAAACACCATATATTTT.

V usage is TRBV4-3 and J usage is TRBJ1-4; 8 nucleotides match TRBD1. With V trimmed by 2 bases and J by 5 bases, 10 bases remained unmatched. The CDR3 length is 17 residues. Germline CDR1 is LGHNA and CDR2 is YSLEER. The CDR3 nucleotides are TGCGCCAGCAGCCAAACCATCGGACAGGGCATGAATGAAAAACTGTTTTTT. It is translated as CASSQTIGQGMNEKLFF.

The chain employs TRBV7-9 and TRBJ2-5; a possible D gene is TRBD2 (6 bases). V dropped 5 bases and J dropped 2 bases, with 15 bases sitting between them. CDR3 length: 15 amino acids. Germline values: CDR1 SEHNR, CDR2 FQNEAQ (reference sequence). CDR3 sequence: CASSPAEGVQETQYF. In nucleotides, the CDR3 is TGTGCCAGCAGCCCAGCGGAGGGAGTTCAAGAGACCCAGTACTTC. The variable domain in full, with the rest retrieved from reference TRBV7-9 and TRBJ2-5, is DTGVSQNPRHKITKRGQNVTFRCDPISEHNRLYWYRQTLGQGPEFLTYFQNEAQLEKSRLLSDRFSAERPKGSFSTLEIQRTEQGDSAMYLCASSPAEGVQETQYFGPGTRLLVL.

Here the CDR3 reads CASRTSGGFYNEQFF. The CDR3 DNA sequence: TGTGCCAGTAGGACAAGCGGGGGGTTCTACAATGAGCAGTTCTTC. The gene calls are TRBV19 and TRBJ2-1; the match to TRBD2 covers 9 bases. After removal of 6 bases from V and 3 bases from J, the junction contained 6 bases not matched to a gene. Germline CDR1 reads LNHDA; CDR2 reads SQIVND (reference sequence). This CDR3 has 15 amino acids.

This clone was observed once. CDR3 coding DNA: TGTGCCAGCAGTTTATCGCCGATACTACCAGCGGGACATGGCTACACCTTC. Its protein is CASSLSPILPAGHGYTF. The chain joins TRBV27 to TRBJ1-2; D perhaps matches TRBD1 (5 bases). The CDR3 length is 17 residues. Germline CDR1 reads MNHEY; CDR2 reads SMNVEV (reference sequence). Trimming removed 0 bases from V and 6 bases from J, with 20 bases in between.

The J gene is TRBJ1-4, the V gene TRBV13, with a tentative D call TRBD1 (5 bases). Germline lookup yields CDR1 PRHDT and CDR2 FYEKMQ (reference sequence). The V gene lost 5 bases and the J gene lost 1 base, with 11 bases spanning the gap. The CDR3 is made up of 15 amino acids. This chain's CDR3 is CASSRQTGTNEKLFF. The CDR3 nucleotides are TGTGCCAGCAGCCGACAGACGGGAACTAATGAAAAACTGTTTTTT.

In regard to this clone: Other DNA sequences from this sample encode an identical CDR3 as well. V and J are TRBV9 and TRBJ1-1; TRBD1 might be the D (5 bases). CDR3 length: 14 residues. Germline CDR1 and CDR2: SGDLS and YYNGEE. V was trimmed by 0 bases and J by 3 bases, leaving 9 bases between them. CDR3 protein: CASSVGGDYTEAFF. The DNA for the CDR3 is TGTGCCAGCAGCGTAGGAGGGGACTACACTGAAGCTTTCTTT. Using reference TRBV9 and TRBJ1-1 for the parts outside the CDR3, the full variable domain is DSGVTQTPKHLITATGQRVTLRCSPRSGDLSVYWYQQSLDQGLQFLIQYYNGEERAKGNILERFSAQQFPDLHSELNLSSLELGDSALYFCASSVGGDYTEAFFGQGTRLTVV.

This clone was counted only a few times. This chain joins TRBV20-1 and TRBJ2-7; TRBD2 is a possible D gene (5 bases). The CDR3 sequence is 11 residues long. Germline lookup yields CDR1 DFQATT and CDR2 SNEGSKA (reference sequence). V was shortened by 3 bases and J by 3 bases, with 6 bases between the two germline ends. CDR3 in amino acids: CSAREVYEQYF. The DNA of the CDR3 is TGCAGTGCTAGGGAGGTCTACGAGCAGTACTTC.

The chain couples TRBV11-2 to TRBJ2-3; D remains ambiguous. This CDR3 contains 15 residues. Germline CDR1 reads SGHAT; CDR2 reads FQNNGV. Trimming stripped 4 bases from V and 3 bases from J, with 14 bases between. The CDR3 reads CASSSTEEVTDTQYF. The CDR3 DNA reads TGTGCCAGCAGCTCCACGGAAGAGGTGACAGATACGCAGTATTTT.

The V and J genes are TRBV4-1 and TRBJ2-1; TRBD2 matches at 7 bases. Trimming at V came to 1 base and at J to 6 bases, leaving 6 bases not matched to a gene. Germline lookup yields CDR1 MGHRA and CDR2 YSYEKL. The CDR3 consists of 15 residues. CDR3 nucleotides: TGCGCCAGCAGCCAAGCGGAGCTAGCGGTCAATGAGCAGTTCTTC. The encoded protein is CASSQAELAVNEQFF.

The chain combines TRBV5-1 with TRBJ1-3; D unresolved. The CDR3 runs to 16 residues. V gave up 0 bases and J gave up 0 bases, with 10 bases separating them. Per the germline V gene, CDR1 is SGHRS and CDR2 is YFSETQ. The CDR3 DNA reads as TGCGCCAGCAGCTTGGAGCCAGGACTCTCTGGAAACACCATATATTTT. It yields the protein CASSLEPGLSGNTIYF.

The gene calls are TRBV13 and TRBJ1-2; D not certain. V shed 4 bases and J shed 2 bases, with 8 bases lying between them. Germline assignment: CDR1 PRHDT and CDR2 FYEKMQ (reference sequence). CDR3 size: 13 residues. The chain's CDR3 is CASSSNRNYGYTF. CDR3 coding DNA: TGTGCCAGCAGCTCTAACAGAAACTATGGCTACACCTTC.